These 11 T cell receptor beta chains were all obtained from the same sample, sequenced in a study of post-analysis software for immune sequencing data. Antigen specificity for these receptors is unknown. Findings and limits, study-wide: Roughly five TRBV segments appeared more often in patients than in controls, and TRBV5-6, TRBV5-1 and TRBV20-1 were among these.

The authors incorporated unique molecular identifiers into the TCR beta cDNA libraries. TCRdb ran MiXCR on the PCR reads and lists one entry per CDR3 protein. The sample yields around 700,000 distinct CDR3 sequences, 55% to 60% seen once. Source material: blood. These receptors all stem from a girl aged 2 to 10 with multiple sclerosis.

This chain joins TRBV6-5 and TRBJ2-5; the D call may be TRBD1 or TRBD2 (5 bases each). The ends were cut back, 5 bases at V and 11 bases at J, with 18 bases in the middle. Germline assignment: CDR1 MNHEY and CDR2 SVGAGI. CDR3 length equals 13 residues. The CDR3 reads CASSTGPWGEQYF. CDR3 bases: TGTGCCAGCAGTACGGGACCGTGGGGTGAGCAGTACTTC.

The chain links TRBV4-3 to TRBJ2-3, with TRBD2 matching over 7 bases. Germline CDR1 LGHNA, CDR2 YSLEER. CDR3 length: 20 residues. The V gene end was trimmed by 1 base and the J gene end by 2 bases; junction bases not matched to a gene: 18. CDR3: CASSQALIRRAGRPTDTQYF. In DNA, the CDR3 is TGCGCCAGCAGCCAAGCCCTTATCCGGCGAGCGGGGCGTCCCACAGATACGCAGTATTTT.

The chain combines TRBV6-5 with TRBJ1-6; 9 bases agree with TRBD1. The CDR3 has 15 amino acids. After removal of 2 bases from V and 9 bases from J, the junction contained 5 bases not matched to a gene. Germline V gene sequence: CDR1 MNHEY, CDR2 SVGAGI. CDR3 nucleotide sequence: TGTGCCAGCAGTTACAGGGGGACAGGGAGTTCACCCCTCCACTTT. Its translation: CASSYRGTGSSPLHF.

For this clonotype: Germline is not matched at one junction end, which may reflect a read error. The chain uses TRBV20-1 and TRBJ1-4; D remains ambiguous. Germline CDR1 DFQATT, CDR2 SNEGSKA (reference sequence). The CDR3 loop spans 13 amino acids. The CDR3 region has the DNA TGCAGTGCTCGAGACGAAACTAATGAAAAACTGTTTTTT. Its protein product is CSARDETNEKLFF.

V and J are TRBV6-1 and TRBJ2-1; TRBD2 matches at 13 bases. Germline V gives CDR1 MNHNS, CDR2 SASEGT. With V trimmed by 3 bases and J by 9 bases, 5 bases remained unmatched. This CDR3 spans 15 amino acids. The CDR3 loop is CASSETSGRLSEQFF. The DNA of the CDR3 is TGTGCCAGCAGTGAGACTAGCGGGAGGTTGAGTGAGCAGTTCTTC.

V is TRBV7-2 and J is TRBJ2-5; the D is unclear. There are 15 residues in the CDR3. Germline CDR1 is SGHTA and CDR2 is FQGNSA. V dropped 1 base and J dropped 1 base, with 10 bases sitting between them. The CDR3, as DNA: TGTGCCAGCAGCTTAGTTTGGCAGCCCCAAGAGACCCAGTACTTC. Its translation is CASSLVWQPQETQYF.

The gene calls are TRBV12-3 or TRBV12-4 and TRBJ2-3; 7 nucleotides line up with TRBD2. This CDR3 has 15 amino acids. V lost 6 bases, J lost 2 bases, and 8 bases stayed unmatched. DNA of the CDR3: TGTGCCAGCAGCCTCCCAGCGGGATTCACAGATACGCAGTATTTT. It encodes CASSLPAGFTDTQYF.

This clonotype came up a few times. The rearrangement uses TRBV5-1 and TRBJ2-3; no definite D call. V lost 3 bases to trimming and J lost 6 bases, with 11 bases between them. Germline V gene lookup returns CDR1 SGHRS and CDR2 YFSETQ. CDR3 length: 13 residues. The CDR3 is CASSSWLRDTQYF. DNA for the CDR3: TGCGCCAGCAGCTCCTGGCTAAGGGATACGCAGTATTTT.

CDR3 DNA sequence: TGTGCCAGCAGTCGTAGCCCCGGGACACCGTTAGAGACCCAGTACTTC. Translation gives CASSRSPGTPLETQYF. The chain combines TRBV5-5 with TRBJ2-7; a possible D gene is TRBD1 (6 bases). The DNA end lines up better with TRBJ2-5; the J call may be wrong. Per the germline V gene, CDR1 is SGHKS and CDR2 is YYEKEE (reference sequence). The CDR3 has 16 residues.

The rearrangement links TRBV7-9 to TRBJ2-7, with 7 bases fitting TRBD2. TRBJ2-5 matches the DNA end more closely, so the J call is doubtful. The CDR3 has 15 residues. Germline loops: CDR1 SEHNR, CDR2 FQNEAQ (reference sequence). CDR3 sequence: CASRGGSSVQETQYF. In DNA, the CDR3 is TGTGCCAGCAGGGGCGGGAGTTCCGTCCAGGAGACCCAGTACTTC.

In its sample, this clonotype was seen a few times. The rearrangement uses TRBV27 and TRBJ1-2, with TRBD1 as a possible D gene (5 bases). The CDR3 is 15 amino acids. The germline gives CDR1 MNHEY, CDR2 SMNVEV (reference sequence). Between the trimmed V and J ends, which lost 2 bases and 4 bases, there was a span of 14 bases. The CDR3 DNA reads TGTGCCAGCAGTTTAGGACGGGCAGGGACCTATGGCTACACCTTC. Translated: CASSLGRAGTYGYTF.